The clone carrying this T cell receptor (beta chain) was recorded a few times. Its antigen is unidentified. Uncontrolled infection, other autoimmune disease, pregnancy or lactation barred patients from enrollment. The CDR3 runs to 17 residues. V shed 3 bases, J shed 1 base, and the junction held 12 bases outside the gene matches. Per the germline V gene, CDR1 is SGHDT and CDR2 is YYEEEE. Amplified TCR beta CDR3 regions came from RNA transcripts. The HTBI primer set served for first-round RT-PCR of the TCR CDR3. TCRdb re-derived calls from the multiplex PCR reads in MiXCR, one entry per CDR3 protein. The sample carries 500,000 to 600,000 distinct CDR3 sequences, just over 45% recorded once. The data were obtained in a study of T cells in Graves' hyperthyroidism and ophthalmopathy. Study-level findings and limits: In the blood, most expanded thyroid clonotypes above 0.001 appeared as well. A 13 V-J signature model discriminated ophthalmopathy versus stable hyperthyroidism. Ophthalmopathy prediction by the model preceded onset by a median roughly 6 months.

The J gene is TRBJ2-7, the V gene TRBV5-6; 8 bases match TRBD2. The TCR originated in an adult woman with Graves' disease, either hyperthyroidism or ophthalmopathy (not recorded which). Input material: peripheral blood or thyroid tissue (not recorded which). The CDR3 DNA reads as TGTGCCAGCAGCTGGAGTGGTCGGGAGGGCCGATCCTACGAGCAGTACTTC. This gives the protein CASSWSGREGRSYEQYF. The full variable domain, its missing parts supplied by reference TRBV5-6 and TRBJ2-7, is DAGVTQSPTHLIKTRGQQVTLRCSPKSGHDTVSWYQQALGQGPQFIFQYYEEEERQRGNFPDRFSGHQFPNYSSELNVNALLLGDSALYLCASSWSGREGRSYEQYFGPGTRLTVT.